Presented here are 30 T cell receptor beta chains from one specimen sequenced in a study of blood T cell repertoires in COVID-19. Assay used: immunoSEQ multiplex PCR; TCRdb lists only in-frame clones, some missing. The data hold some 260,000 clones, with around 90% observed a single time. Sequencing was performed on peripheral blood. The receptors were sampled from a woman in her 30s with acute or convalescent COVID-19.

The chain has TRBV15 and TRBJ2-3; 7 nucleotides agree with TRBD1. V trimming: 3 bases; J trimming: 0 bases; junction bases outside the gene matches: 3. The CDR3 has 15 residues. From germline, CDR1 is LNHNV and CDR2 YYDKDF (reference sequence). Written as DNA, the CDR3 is TGTGCCACCAGCAGGGACAGGATAAGCACAGATACGCAGTATTTT. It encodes CATSRDRISTDTQYF.

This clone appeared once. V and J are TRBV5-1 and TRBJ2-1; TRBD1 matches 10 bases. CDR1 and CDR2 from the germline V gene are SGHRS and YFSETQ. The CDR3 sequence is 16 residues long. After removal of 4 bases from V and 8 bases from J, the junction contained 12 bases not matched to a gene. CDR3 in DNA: TGCGCCAGCAGCGGCACTCCCGGACAGGGGGGTGATGAGCAGTTCTTC. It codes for CASSGTPGQGGDEQFF.

The CDR3, as DNA: TGTGCCAGTAGTATAGGCGGGACAGGGTTATACAATGAGCAGTTCTTC. Translating it yields CASSIGGTGLYNEQFF. V usage is TRBV19 and J usage is TRBJ2-1, with 9 bases that match TRBD1. The CDR3 runs to 16 residues. V trimming: 1 base; J trimming: 4 bases; junction bases outside the gene matches: 5. Germline V gene sequence: CDR1 LNHDA, CDR2 SQIVND (reference sequence).

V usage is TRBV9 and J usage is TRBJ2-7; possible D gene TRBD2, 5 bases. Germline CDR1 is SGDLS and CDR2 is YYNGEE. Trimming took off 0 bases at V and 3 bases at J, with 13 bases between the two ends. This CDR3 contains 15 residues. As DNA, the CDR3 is TGTGCCAGCAGCGTAGCAGGTATCCGGGACTACGAGCAGTACTTC. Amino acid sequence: CASSVAGIRDYEQYF.

CDR3 in amino acids: CASSAGQSNSPLHF. For the CDR3, the DNA is TGTGCCAGCAGCGCGGGACAGTCGAATTCACCCCTCCACTTT. The chain recombines TRBV6-2 or TRBV6-3 with TRBJ1-6; 7 bases line up with TRBD1. Germline assignment: CDR1 MNHEY and CDR2 SVGEGT. The length of the CDR3 is 14 residues. With 6 bases clipped from V and 7 bases from J, the junction kept 6 bases outside the gene matches.

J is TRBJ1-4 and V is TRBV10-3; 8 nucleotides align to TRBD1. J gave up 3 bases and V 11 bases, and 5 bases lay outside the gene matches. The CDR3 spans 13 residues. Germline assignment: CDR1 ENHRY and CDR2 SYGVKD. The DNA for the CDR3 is TGTGCCGTGCAGGGGGCAGCTAATGAAAAACTGTTTTTT. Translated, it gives CAVQGAANEKLFF.

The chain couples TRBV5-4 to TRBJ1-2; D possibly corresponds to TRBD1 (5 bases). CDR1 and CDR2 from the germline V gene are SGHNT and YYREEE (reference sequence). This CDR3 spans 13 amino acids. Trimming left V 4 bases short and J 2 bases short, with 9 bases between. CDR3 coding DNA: TGTGCCAGCAGCGAGACAGTAAACTATGGCTACACCTTC. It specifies CASSETVNYGYTF.

CDR3 sequence (DNA): TGTGCCAGCAGCTTACGGGGGGTCAATGAGCAGTTCTTC. It yields the protein CASSLRGVNEQFF. This chain uses TRBV7-2 with TRBJ2-1, with TRBD2 identical over 7 bases. This CDR3 is built from 13 residues. Trimming took 2 bases from V and 6 from J; bases not matched to a gene: 1. CDR1 is SGHTA and CDR2 is FQGNSA in the germline V gene.

The CDR3 loop is CASSKRSSVPSGDTQYF. For the CDR3, the DNA is TGTGCCAGCAGCAAAAGGTCTAGCGTCCCAAGTGGGGATACGCAGTATTTT. V usage is TRBV7-9 and J usage is TRBJ2-3; maybe TRBD2 (6 bases). The CDR3 sequence is 17 residues long. V lost 5 bases to trimming and J lost 6 bases, with 24 bases between them. Germline V lookup: CDR1 SEHNR, CDR2 FQNEAQ (reference sequence).

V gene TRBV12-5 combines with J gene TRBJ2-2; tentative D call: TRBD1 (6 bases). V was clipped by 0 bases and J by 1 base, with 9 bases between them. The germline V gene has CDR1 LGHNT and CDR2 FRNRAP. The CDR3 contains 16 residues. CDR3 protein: CASGLVLGQNTGELFF. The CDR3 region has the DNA TGTGCTAGTGGTTTGGTACTGGGACAGAACACCGGGGAGCTGTTTTTT.

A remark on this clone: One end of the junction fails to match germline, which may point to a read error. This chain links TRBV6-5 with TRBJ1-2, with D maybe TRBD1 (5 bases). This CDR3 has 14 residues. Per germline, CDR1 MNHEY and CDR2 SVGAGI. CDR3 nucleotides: TGTGCCAGCAGTGACTCGGGTCAGGGCTATGGCTACACCTTC. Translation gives CASSDSGQGYGYTF.

This CDR3 reads CATREGGISTEAFF. CDR3 DNA: TGTGCCACCCGCGAAGGGGGAATCAGCACTGAAGCTTTCTTT. The chain recombines TRBV7-9 with TRBJ1-1; maybe TRBD1 (6 bases). The germline V gene has CDR1 SEHNR and CDR2 FQNEAQ (reference sequence). Trimming left V 10 bases short and J 4 bases short, with 19 bases between. CDR3 length equals 14 residues.

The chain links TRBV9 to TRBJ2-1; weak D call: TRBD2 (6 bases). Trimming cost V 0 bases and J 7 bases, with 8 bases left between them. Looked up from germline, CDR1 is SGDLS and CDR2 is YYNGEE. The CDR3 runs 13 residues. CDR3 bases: TGTGCCAGCAGCGTAGGGCTAGCGAATGAGCAGTTCTTC. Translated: CASSVGLANEQFF.

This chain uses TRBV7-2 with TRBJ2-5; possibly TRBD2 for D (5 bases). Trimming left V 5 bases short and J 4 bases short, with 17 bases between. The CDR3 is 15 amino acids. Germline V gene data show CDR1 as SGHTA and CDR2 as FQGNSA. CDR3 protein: CASSSLGFGGETQYF. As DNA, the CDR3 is TGTGCCAGCAGCAGCTTAGGTTTTGGAGGAGAGACCCAGTACTTC.

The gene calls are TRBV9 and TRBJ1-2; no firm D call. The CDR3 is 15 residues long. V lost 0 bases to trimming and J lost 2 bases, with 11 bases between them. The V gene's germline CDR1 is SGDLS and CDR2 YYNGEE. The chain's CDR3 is CASSVVDGGNYGYTF. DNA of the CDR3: TGTGCCAGCAGCGTAGTAGACGGCGGCAACTATGGCTACACCTTC.

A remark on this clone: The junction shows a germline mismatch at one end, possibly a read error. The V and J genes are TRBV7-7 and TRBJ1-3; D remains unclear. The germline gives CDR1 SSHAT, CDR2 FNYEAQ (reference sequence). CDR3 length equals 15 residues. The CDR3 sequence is CASSLSPTSGNTIYF. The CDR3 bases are TGTGCTAGCAGCTTAAGCCCCACCTCTGGAAACACCATATATTTT.

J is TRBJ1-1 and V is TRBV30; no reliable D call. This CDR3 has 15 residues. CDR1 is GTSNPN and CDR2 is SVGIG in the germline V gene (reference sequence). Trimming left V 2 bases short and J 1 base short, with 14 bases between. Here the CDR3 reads CAWSFPRGKNTEAFF. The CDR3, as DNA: TGTGCCTGGAGTTTCCCGCGAGGTAAGAACACTGAAGCTTTCTTT. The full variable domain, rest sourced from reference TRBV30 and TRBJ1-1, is SQTIHQWPATLVQPVGSPLSLECTVEGTSNPNLYWYRQAAGRGLQLLFYSVGIGQISSEVPQNLSASRPQDRQFILSSKKLLLSDSGFYLCAWSFPRGKNTEAFFGQGTRLTVV.

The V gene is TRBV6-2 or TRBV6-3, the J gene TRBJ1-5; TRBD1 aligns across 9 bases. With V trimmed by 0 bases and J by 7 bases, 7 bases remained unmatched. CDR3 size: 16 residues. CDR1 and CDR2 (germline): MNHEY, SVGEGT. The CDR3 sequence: CASSYSGTGHRQPQHF. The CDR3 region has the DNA TGTGCCAGCAGTTACTCCGGGACAGGGCACAGGCAGCCCCAGCATTTT.

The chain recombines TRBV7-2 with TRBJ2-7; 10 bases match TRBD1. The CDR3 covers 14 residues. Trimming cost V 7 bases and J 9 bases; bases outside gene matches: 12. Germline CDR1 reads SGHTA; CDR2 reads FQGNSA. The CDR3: CASNMGQGLRGQYF. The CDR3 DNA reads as TGTGCCAGCAACATGGGACAGGGGCTACGGGGGCAGTACTTC.

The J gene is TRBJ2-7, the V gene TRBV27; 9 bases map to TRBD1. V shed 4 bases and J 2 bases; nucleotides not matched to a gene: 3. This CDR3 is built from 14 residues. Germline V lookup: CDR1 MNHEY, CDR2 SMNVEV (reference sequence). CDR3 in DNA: TGTGCCAGCAGTTCGACAGGGGGTCCCTACGAGCAGTACTTC. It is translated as CASSSTGGPYEQYF.

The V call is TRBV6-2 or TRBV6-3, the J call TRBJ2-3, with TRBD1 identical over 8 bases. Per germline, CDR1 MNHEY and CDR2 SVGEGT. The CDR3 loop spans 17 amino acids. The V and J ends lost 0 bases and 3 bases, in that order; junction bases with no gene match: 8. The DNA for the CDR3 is TGTGCCAGCAGTTACTCGATTACAGGGGGAAAGACAGATACGCAGTATTTT. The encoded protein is CASSYSITGGKTDTQYF.

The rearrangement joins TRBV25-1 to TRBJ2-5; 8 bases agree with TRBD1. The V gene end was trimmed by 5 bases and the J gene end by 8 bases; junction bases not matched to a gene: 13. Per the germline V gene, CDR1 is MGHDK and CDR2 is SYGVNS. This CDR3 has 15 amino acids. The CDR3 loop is CASSSGQGAVSTQYF. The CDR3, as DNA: TGTGCCAGCAGTTCAGGGCAGGGGGCAGTTTCTACCCAGTACTTC.

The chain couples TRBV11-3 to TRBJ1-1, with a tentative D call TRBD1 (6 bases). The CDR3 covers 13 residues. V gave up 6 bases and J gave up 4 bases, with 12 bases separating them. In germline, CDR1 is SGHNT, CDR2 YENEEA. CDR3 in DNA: TGTGCCAGCAGTGGGGGCTCGATCACTGAAGCTTTCTTT. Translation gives CASSGGSITEAFF. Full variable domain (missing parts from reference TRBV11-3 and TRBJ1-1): EAGVVQSPRYKIIEKKQPVAFWCNPISGHNTLYWYLQNLGQGPELLIRYENEEAVDDSQLPKDRFSAERLKGVDSTLKIQPAELGDSAVYLCASSGGSITEAFFGQGTRLTVV.

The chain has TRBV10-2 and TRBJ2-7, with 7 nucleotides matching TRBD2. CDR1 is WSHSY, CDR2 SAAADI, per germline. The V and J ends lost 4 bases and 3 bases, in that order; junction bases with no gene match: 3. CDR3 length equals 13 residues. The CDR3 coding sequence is TGCGCCAGCAGTGTAGGGACTATCTACGAGCAGTACTTC. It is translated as CASSVGTIYEQYF.

In nucleotides, the CDR3 is TGTGCCTGGAGTGCCCAGACAGGCCCTTATAATTCACCCCTCCACTTT. It is translated as CAWSAQTGPYNSPLHF. The chain couples TRBV30 to TRBJ1-6; D may be TRBD1 (6 bases). The germline V gene encodes CDR1 GTSNPN and CDR2 SVGIG (reference sequence). This CDR3 has 16 residues. V was clipped by 1 base and J by 4 bases, with 14 bases between them.

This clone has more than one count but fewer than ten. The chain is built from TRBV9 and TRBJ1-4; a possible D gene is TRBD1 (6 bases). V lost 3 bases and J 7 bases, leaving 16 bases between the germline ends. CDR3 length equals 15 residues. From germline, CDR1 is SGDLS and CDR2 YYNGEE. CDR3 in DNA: TGTGCCAGCAGCGCTCGTTCCGGCAGGGGTGAAAAACTGTTTTTT. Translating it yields CASSARSGRGEKLFF.

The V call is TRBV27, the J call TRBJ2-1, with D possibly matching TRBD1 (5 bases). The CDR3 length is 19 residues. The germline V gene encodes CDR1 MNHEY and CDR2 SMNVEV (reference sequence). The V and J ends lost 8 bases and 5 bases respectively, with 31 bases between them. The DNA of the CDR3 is TGTGCCAGCCGCAGGGCTACGGTGGAAAGGGGCTTCGGGCACAATGAGCAGTTCTTC. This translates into CASRRATVERGFGHNEQFF.

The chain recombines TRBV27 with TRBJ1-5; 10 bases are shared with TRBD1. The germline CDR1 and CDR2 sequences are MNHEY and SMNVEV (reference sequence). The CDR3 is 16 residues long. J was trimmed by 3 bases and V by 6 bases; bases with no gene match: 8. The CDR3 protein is CASRTAGTGDNQPQHF. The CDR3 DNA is TGTGCCAGCAGAACCGCCGGGACAGGGGACAATCAGCCCCAGCATTTT.

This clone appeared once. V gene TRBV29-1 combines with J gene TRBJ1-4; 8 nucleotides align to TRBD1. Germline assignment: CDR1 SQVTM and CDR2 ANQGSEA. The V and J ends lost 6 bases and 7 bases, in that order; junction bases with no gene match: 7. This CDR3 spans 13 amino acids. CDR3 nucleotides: TGCAGCGTCAACAGGGGGTCCGGTGAAAAACTGTTTTTT. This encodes CSVNRGSGEKLFF.

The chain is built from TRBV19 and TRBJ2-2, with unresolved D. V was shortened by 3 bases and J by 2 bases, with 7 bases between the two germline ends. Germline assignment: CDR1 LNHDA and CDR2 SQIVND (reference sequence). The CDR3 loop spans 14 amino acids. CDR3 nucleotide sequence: TGTGCCAGTAGTATCTTCAGTAACACCGGGGAGCTGTTTTTT. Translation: CASSIFSNTGELFF.